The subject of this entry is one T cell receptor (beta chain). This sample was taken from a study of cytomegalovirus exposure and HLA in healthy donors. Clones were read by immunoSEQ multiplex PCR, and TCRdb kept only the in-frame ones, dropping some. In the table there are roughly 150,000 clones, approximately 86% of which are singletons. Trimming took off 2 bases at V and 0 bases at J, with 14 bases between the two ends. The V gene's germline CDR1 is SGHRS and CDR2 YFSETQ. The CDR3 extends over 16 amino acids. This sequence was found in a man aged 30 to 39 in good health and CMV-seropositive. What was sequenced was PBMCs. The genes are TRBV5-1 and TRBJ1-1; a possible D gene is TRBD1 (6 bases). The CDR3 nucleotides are TGCGCCAGCAGCTTCGCAGGTAGGGACATGAACACTGAAGCTTTCTTT. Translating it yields CASSFAGRDMNTEAFF.